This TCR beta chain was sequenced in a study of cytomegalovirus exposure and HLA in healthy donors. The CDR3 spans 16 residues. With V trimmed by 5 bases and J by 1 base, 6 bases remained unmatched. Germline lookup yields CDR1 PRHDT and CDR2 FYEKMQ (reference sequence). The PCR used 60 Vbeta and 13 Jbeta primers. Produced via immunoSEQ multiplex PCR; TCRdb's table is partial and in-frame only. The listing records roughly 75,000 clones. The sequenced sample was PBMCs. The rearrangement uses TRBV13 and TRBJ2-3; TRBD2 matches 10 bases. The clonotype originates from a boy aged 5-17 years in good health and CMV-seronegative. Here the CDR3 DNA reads TGTGCCAGCAGCCAGCCCGGGACTAGCGGCACAGATACGCAGTATTTT. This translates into CASSQPGTSGTDTQYF.